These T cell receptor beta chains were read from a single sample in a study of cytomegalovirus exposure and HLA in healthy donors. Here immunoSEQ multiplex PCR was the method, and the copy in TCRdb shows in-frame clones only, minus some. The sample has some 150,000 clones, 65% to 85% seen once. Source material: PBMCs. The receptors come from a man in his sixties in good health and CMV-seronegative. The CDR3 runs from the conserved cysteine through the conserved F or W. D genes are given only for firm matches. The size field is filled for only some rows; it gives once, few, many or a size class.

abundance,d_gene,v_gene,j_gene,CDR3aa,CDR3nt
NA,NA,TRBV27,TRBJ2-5,CASRLQGTETQYF,TGTGCCAGCAGGCTACAGGGCACGGAGACCCAGTACTTC
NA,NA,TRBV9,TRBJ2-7,CASSVGPGNSYEQYF,TGTGCCAGCAGCGTCGGGCCAGGGAATTCCTACGAGCAGTACTTC
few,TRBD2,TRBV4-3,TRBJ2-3,CASSQVSGGGDSTDTQYF,TGCGCCAGCAGCCAAGTTTCGGGCGGGGGAGATAGCACAGATACGCAGTATTTT
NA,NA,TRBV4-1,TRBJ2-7,CASSHRRGEGGGNPYEQYF,TGCGCCAGCAGCCATAGAAGGGGGGAAGGGGGCGGTAACCCCTACGAGCAGTACTTC
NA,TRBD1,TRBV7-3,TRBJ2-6,CASSGGQGPGANVLTF,TGTGCCAGCAGCGGGGGACAGGGACCTGGGGCCAACGTCCTGACTTTC
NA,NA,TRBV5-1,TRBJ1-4,CASSLGQNNEKLFF,TGCGCCAGCAGCTTGGGTCAGAATAATGAAAAACTGTTTTTT
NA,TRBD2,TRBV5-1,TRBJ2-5,CASSSWASGSIGETQYF,TGCGCCAGCAGCTCCTGGGCTAGCGGGAGTATCGGGGAGACCCAGTACTTC
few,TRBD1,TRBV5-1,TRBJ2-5,CASSLTGGVETQYF,TGCGCCAGCAGCTTAACAGGGGGCGTAGAGACCCAGTACTTC
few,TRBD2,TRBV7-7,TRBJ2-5,CASSLGLAGGQETQYF,TGTGCCAGCAGCTTAGGGCTAGCGGGGGGGCAAGAGACCCAGTACTTC
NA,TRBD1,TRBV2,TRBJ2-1,CASSSTGQGSSYNEQFF,TGTGCCAGCAGTTCTACGGGACAGGGGAGCTCCTACAATGAGCAGTTCTTC
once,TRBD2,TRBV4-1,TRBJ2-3,CASSQDREEQVPDTQYF,TGCGCCAGCAGCCAAGATCGGGAGGAACAGGTGCCAGATACGCAGTATTTT
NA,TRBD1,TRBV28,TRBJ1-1,CASSLGTVYTEAFF,TGTGCCAGCAGTTTAGGGACAGTTTACACTGAAGCTTTCTTT
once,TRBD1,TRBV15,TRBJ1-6,CATSRHGTDNSPLHF,TGTGCCACCAGCAGACACGGGACAGATAATTCACCCCTCCACTTT
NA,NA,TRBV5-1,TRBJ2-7,CASSLGQQLTAPYEQYF,TGCGCCAGCAGCTTGGGACAGCAGCTTACCGCGCCCTACGAGCAGTACTTC
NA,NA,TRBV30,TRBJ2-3,CAWSVRGQRTDTQYF,TGTGCCTGGAGTGTACGAGGGCAGAGAACAGATACGCAGTATTTT
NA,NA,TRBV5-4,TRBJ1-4,CASSSRRDRNEKLFF,TGTGCCAGCAGCTCGCGGAGGGATAGGAATGAAAAACTGTTTTTT
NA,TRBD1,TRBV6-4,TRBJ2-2,CASSETGGLGELFF,TGTGCCAGCAGTGAGACAGGGGGCCTCGGGGAGCTGTTTTTT
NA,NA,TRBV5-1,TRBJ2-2,CASSAPGTGELFF,TGCGCCAGCAGCGCCCCAGGGACCGGGGAGCTGTTTTTT
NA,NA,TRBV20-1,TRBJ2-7,CSAPGVHEQYF,TGCAGTGCCCCCGGAGTGCACGAGCAGTACTTC
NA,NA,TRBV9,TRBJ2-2,CASSVGTASNTGELFF,TGTGCCAGCAGCGTAGGGACTGCATCGAACACCGGGGAGCTGTTTTTT
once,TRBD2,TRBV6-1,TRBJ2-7,CASREGLAYGQYF,TGTGCCAGCCGGGAGGGTCTCGCCTACGGGCAGTACTTC
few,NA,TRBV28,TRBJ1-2,CASSSPGTSNYGYTF,TGTGCCAGCAGTTCCCCCGGGACATCTAACTATGGCTACACCTTC
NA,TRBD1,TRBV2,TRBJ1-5,CASRLGQGTNQPQHF,TGTGCCAGCAGGTTGGGACAGGGCACAAATCAGCCCCAGCATTTT
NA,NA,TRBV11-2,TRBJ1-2,CASSREAIYGYTF,TGTGCCAGCAGCCGGGAGGCGATCTATGGCTACACCTTC
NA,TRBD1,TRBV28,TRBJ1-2,CASSVGQGAYYGYTF,TGTGCCAGCAGTGTAGGACAGGGGGCGTACTATGGCTACACCTTC
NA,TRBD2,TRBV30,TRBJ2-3,CAWMTGGHTDTQYF,TGTGCCTGGATGACGGGGGGGCACACAGATACGCAGTATTTT
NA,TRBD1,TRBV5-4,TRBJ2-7,CASSQGTGSSYEQYF,TGTGCCAGCAGCCAAGGGACAGGGTCCTCCTACGAGCAGTACTTC
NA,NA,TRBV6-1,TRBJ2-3,CASLVTTDTQYF,TGTGCCAGTTTAGTTACTACAGATACGCAGTATTTT
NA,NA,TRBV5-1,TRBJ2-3,CASSLGGRVGPYTDTQYF,TGCGCCAGCAGCTTGGGGGGGCGGGTGGGGCCTTACACAGATACGCAGTATTTT
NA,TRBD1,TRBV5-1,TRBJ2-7,CASSFSPTGDFSYEQYF,TGCGCCAGCAGCTTTTCCCCGACAGGGGACTTCTCCTACGAGCAGTACTTC
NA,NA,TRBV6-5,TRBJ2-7,CASSDSGNRVEQYF,TGTGCCAGCAGCGACTCAGGGAATCGGGTCGAGCAGTACTTC
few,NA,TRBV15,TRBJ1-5,CATSREGARGQPQHF,TGTGCCACCAGCAGAGAAGGTGCTAGGGGTCAGCCCCAGCATTTT
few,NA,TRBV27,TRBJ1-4,CASRGFGPTNEKLFF,TGTGCCAGCAGGGGCTTTGGTCCAACTAATGAAAAACTGTTTTTT